The 6 T cell receptor beta chains below come from one sample, sequenced in a study of regulatory T cells in long-lasting Graves disease. Time point: newly diagnosed GD, antithyroid drugs for less than 3 months. PBMC-derived RNA was used for the TCR library. Both iRepertoire HTBI primers and Arm-PCR of CDR3 regions were used to build the TCR beta libraries. TCRdb called the multiplex PCR reads again in MiXCR, with one record for every CDR3 protein. The profile shows 600,000 to 650,000 distinct CDR3 sequences, under 20% of them singletons. This sample also appeared in a second study, on T cells in Graves' hyperthyroidism and ophthalmopathy.

The material sequenced was peripheral blood mononuclear cells (PBMCs), taken at new diagnosis, from a patient treated with antithyroid drugs. The receptors originated from a woman in her 30s with Graves disease.

CDR3 sequence reads: CASSPRQGARYEQYF. The CDR3 region has the DNA TGTGCCAGCTCACCGAGACAGGGGGCACGCTACGAGCAGTACTTC. V gene TRBV18 combines with J gene TRBJ2-7, with TRBD1 matching over 10 bases. V was clipped by 3 bases and J by 3 bases; unmatched bases: 5. Per germline, CDR1 KGHSH and CDR2 LQKENI. The CDR3 runs 15 residues.

This clonotype has ten or more counts. The rearrangement joins TRBV7-2 to TRBJ1-5; D remains ambiguous. The ends were cut back, 2 bases at V and 5 bases at J, with 7 bases in the middle. CDR3 size: 13 residues. CDR1 is SGHTA and CDR2 is FQGNSA in the germline V gene. The CDR3 DNA sequence: TGTGCCAGCAGCTTAAGTGGGTATCAGCCCCAGCATTTT. It yields the protein CASSLSGYQPQHF.

The V gene is TRBV5-5, the J gene TRBJ2-2; 8 positions match TRBD2. The CDR3 spans 16 residues. CDR1 and CDR2 from the germline V gene are SGHKS and YYEKEE (reference sequence). Unmatched junction bases numbered 11, after V lost 4 bases and J lost 6 bases. The CDR3 loop reads CASSQIAGSVSGELFF. CDR3 coding DNA: TGTGCCAGCAGCCAAATAGCGGGATCTGTCTCCGGGGAGCTGTTTTTT.

This clonotype has a count of ten or more. V gene TRBV28 combines with J gene TRBJ1-5; 8 nucleotides line up with TRBD1. J gave up 4 bases and V 8 bases, and 7 bases lay outside the gene matches. The CDR3 totals 14 residues. Germline CDR1 is MDHEN and CDR2 is SYDVKM. In nucleotides, the CDR3 is TGTGCCAGCGGACTGGACAGGGCGAATCAGCCCCAGCATTTT. Its translation is CASGLDRANQPQHF. The complete variable domain, with remaining parts taken from reference TRBV28 and TRBJ1-5, reads DVKVTQSSRYLVKRTGEKVFLECVQDMDHENMFWYRQDPGLGLRLIYFSYDVKMKEKGDIPEGYSVSREKKERFSLILESASTNQTSMYLCASGLDRANQPQHFGDGTRLSIL.

The genes are TRBV5-1 and TRBJ1-1, with TRBD1 matching over 7 bases. This CDR3 contains 13 residues. Trimming took 5 bases from V and 7 from J; bases not matched to a gene: 8. The germline V gene encodes CDR1 SGHRS and CDR2 YFSETQ. CDR3 DNA sequence: TGCGCCAGCAGTTTCGAACAGGGGTATGAAGCTTTCTTT. Translation gives CASSFEQGYEAFF.

The chain couples TRBV30 to TRBJ1-1; 9 positions match TRBD1. CDR1 and CDR2 from the germline V gene are GTSNPN and SVGIG (reference sequence). The CDR3 is 15 amino acids. After removal of 1 base from V and 4 bases from J, the junction contained 7 bases not matched to a gene. CDR3 bases: TGTGCCTGGAGTGGGACAGGGGCTTTTGGCACTGAAGCTTTCTTT. Its translation is CAWSGTGAFGTEAFF.